A single sample gave rise to the 24 T cell receptor beta chains below, sequenced in a study of OX40 agonist ivuxolimab in advanced cancers. Using immunoSEQ multiplex PCR, the repertoire was profiled, and TCRdb retains in-frame clones only, with some absent. This table has some 80,000 clones, nearly 95% appearing once. Sequenced material: CD4+ or CD8+ T cells sorted from blood, taken in a trial of the OX40 agonist ivuxolimab. The origin of the receptors is an adult with an advanced solid tumor such as melanoma, head and neck, liver or kidney cancer.

The DNA for the CDR3 is TGTGCCAGCAGTCTTAGCCTTCATTCCTACGAGCAGTACTTC. Its translation: CASSLSLHSYEQYF. J is TRBJ2-7 and V is TRBV28; no clear D. The germline gives CDR1 MDHEN, CDR2 SYDVKM. CDR3 length equals 14 residues. The ends were cut back, 5 bases at V and 1 base at J, with 12 bases in the middle.

The chain links TRBV7-7 to TRBJ2-1; 8 positions agree with TRBD1. The CDR3 runs to 15 residues. The germline V gene encodes CDR1 SSHAT and CDR2 FNYEAQ (reference sequence). V lost 5 bases and J lost 5; bases outside the gene matches: 8. The CDR3 region is CASSPYMGQDNEQFF. The CDR3 coding sequence is TGTGCCAGCAGCCCCTACATGGGACAGGACAATGAGCAGTTCTTC. The complete variable domain, with remaining parts taken from reference TRBV7-7 and TRBJ2-1, reads GAGVSQSPRYKVTKRGQDVTLRCDPISSHATLYWYQQALGQGPEFLTYFNYEAQPDKSGLPSDRFSAERPEGSISTLTIQRTEQRDSAMYRCASSPYMGQDNEQFFGPGTRLTVL.

The V gene is TRBV13, the J gene TRBJ1-4; D not resolved. Germline V CDR1 and CDR2: PRHDT, FYEKMQ (reference sequence). Trimming cost V 4 bases and J 7 bases, with 16 bases left between them. This CDR3 has 15 amino acids. CDR3 protein: CASSSYPQRGEKLFF. In nucleotides, the CDR3 is TGTGCCAGCAGCTCCTACCCTCAGCGGGGTGAAAAACTGTTTTTT.

V gene TRBV7-8 combines with J gene TRBJ1-5, with unresolved D. This CDR3 has 14 residues. V lost 4 bases, J lost 6 bases, and 13 bases lay in between. Germline-derived CDR1 and CDR2 are SGHVS and FQNEAQ. The CDR3 spells CASSSSIGVQPQHF. For the CDR3, the DNA is TGTGCCAGCAGCTCCTCCATCGGGGTTCAGCCCCAGCATTTT.

J is TRBJ2-2 and V is TRBV7-3, with 7 bases aligning to TRBD2. CDR1 SGHTA and CDR2 FQGTGA come from the germline V gene. The CDR3 length is 16 residues. The trim removed 4 bases at V and 5 bases at J, leaving 10 bases unmatched. CDR3 DNA: TGTGCCAGCAGCTCCCCGGGGGGAATCGATACCGGGGAGCTGTTTTTT. This codes for CASSSPGGIDTGELFF.

The chain links TRBV5-1 to TRBJ2-7, with a possible D match to TRBD2 (7 bases). Trimming cost V 2 bases and J 5 bases, with 11 bases left between them. Germline CDR1 and CDR2: SGHRS and YFSETQ. CDR3 length: 13 residues. CDR3 protein: CASSFGGGDEQYF. As DNA, the CDR3 is TGCGCCAGCAGCTTCGGAGGGGGGGACGAGCAGTACTTC.

The rearrangement joins TRBV6-5 to TRBJ2-7; D is unresolved. The CDR3 runs to 15 residues. Trimming cost V 6 bases and J 0 bases, with 15 bases left between them. Germline CDR1 and CDR2: MNHEY and SVGAGI. CDR3 in DNA: TGTGCCAGCAGCTTGGAGCCTAGAAGCTCCTACGAGCAGTACTTC. As protein: CASSLEPRSSYEQYF.

The rearrangement uses TRBV5-4 and TRBJ1-1, with 7 bases aligning to TRBD1. Germline V gene sequence: CDR1 SGHNT, CDR2 YYREEE (reference sequence). Losses at the gene ends were 1 base for V and 5 bases for J; bases not matched to a gene: 5. This CDR3 contains 14 residues. CDR3 nucleotides: TGTGCCAGCAGCTTGACGCAGGGGGGGACTGAAGCTTTCTTT. It encodes CASSLTQGGTEAFF.

This clone is a singleton in its sample. The chain couples TRBV6-6 to TRBJ1-1; perhaps TRBD1 as D (6 bases). CDR3 size: 14 residues. The ends were cut back, 7 bases at V and 3 bases at J, with 15 bases in the middle. Germline CDR1 is MNHNY and CDR2 is SVGAGI (reference sequence). In nucleotides, the CDR3 is TGTGCCAGCACCCTTAGGGGGGGAGACACTGAAGCTTTCTTT. It yields the protein CASTLRGGDTEAFF.

This clone was counted once. This sequence joins TRBV12-5 and TRBJ1-1, with D uncertain. Trimming took 5 bases from V and 4 from J, leaving 11 bases between them. Germline V lookup: CDR1 LGHNT, CDR2 FRNRAP. The CDR3 runs to 13 residues. The CDR3 nucleotides are TGTGCTAGTGGTACTACCGGGAGCACTGAAGCTTTCTTT. This codes for CASGTTGSTEAFF. The full variable domain, with the rest looked up from reference TRBV12-5 and TRBJ1-1, is DARVTQTPRHKVTEMGQEVTMRCQPILGHNTVFWYRQTMMQGLELLAYFRNRAPLDDSGMPKDRFSAEMPDATLATLKIQPSEPRDSAVYFCASGTTGSTEAFFGQGTRLTVV.

This rearrangement joins TRBV4-3 to TRBJ2-2; tentatively, D is TRBD1 or TRBD2 (6 bases each). This CDR3 comprises 15 residues. Germline CDR1 is LGHNA and CDR2 is YSLEER. V was pared by 4 bases and J by 4 bases, with 13 bases between. CDR3 protein: CASSPGAAGTGELFF. The CDR3 region has the DNA TGCGCCAGCAGCCCGGGGGCGGCGGGCACCGGGGAGCTGTTTTTT.

The rearrangement uses TRBV25-1 and TRBJ2-7; D may match TRBD1 or TRBD2 (6 bases each). Germline lookup yields CDR1 MGHDK and CDR2 SYGVNS. The length of the CDR3 is 15 residues. The V end was cut by 2 bases, the J end by 2 bases, with 13 bases between. CDR3 region: CASSERGRSAYEQYF. The CDR3 DNA follows: TGTGCCAGCAGTGAAAGGGGGAGGAGTGCCTACGAGCAGTACTTC.

In DNA form, the CDR3 reads TGTGCCAGCAGTTTAGGGGGGCCCCGATCCAATGAGCAGTTCTTC. Encoded protein: CASSLGGPRSNEQFF. V and J are TRBV27 and TRBJ2-1, with D tentatively TRBD1 or TRBD2 (6 bases each). This CDR3 is built from 15 residues. Per germline, CDR1 MNHEY and CDR2 SMNVEV (reference sequence). V shed 2 bases and J shed 6 bases, with 14 bases lying between them.

V is TRBV29-1 and J is TRBJ2-7; the match to TRBD1 covers 9 bases. Unmatched junction bases numbered 3, after V lost 4 bases and J lost 5 bases. The germline V gene encodes CDR1 SQVTM and CDR2 ANQGSEA. This CDR3 is 12 amino acids long. CDR3 bases: TGCAGCGTTGCCGGGACAGGGAACGAGCAGTACTTC. This translates into CSVAGTGNEQYF.

This chain uses TRBV29-1 with TRBJ2-7; D remains ambiguous. With 4 bases removed from V and 3 bases from J, the gap between germline ends came to 7 bases. There are 11 residues in the CDR3. Germline V gene sequence: CDR1 SQVTM, CDR2 ANQGSEA. CDR3 DNA: TGCAGCGTTGTAACCGACTACGAGCAGTACTTC. Its protein is CSVVTDYEQYF.

The chain joins TRBV4-3 to TRBJ2-2, with D possibly called TRBD1 or TRBD2 (6 bases each). Germline lookup yields CDR1 LGHNA and CDR2 YSLEER. The length of the CDR3 is 17 residues. The V gene lost 0 bases and the J gene lost 5 bases, with 16 bases spanning the gap. The CDR3 coding sequence is TGCGCCAGCAGCCAAGATGCCTGGGGGGCGGGAACCGGGGAGCTGTTTTTT. Protein: CASSQDAWGAGTGELFF.

The table lists this clone with a count of one. Its ends do not fully match the called genes, so a read error is possible. V and J are TRBV5-4 and TRBJ2-3, with 7 positions matching TRBD1. CDR1 and CDR2 (germline): SGHNT, YYREEE (reference sequence). This CDR3 is 15 amino acids long. The CDR3 DNA reads as TGTGCCAGCAGTTTGGTTTCAGGGGGAACCGATACGCAGTATTTT. It specifies CASSLVSGGTDTQYF.

The V call is TRBV7-9, the J call TRBJ1-2; D might be TRBD1 (5 bases). CDR3 length: 12 amino acids. Germline assignment: CDR1 SEHNR and CDR2 FQNEAQ (reference sequence). The V and J ends lost 2 bases and 6 bases respectively, with 7 bases between them. CDR3 DNA: TGTGCCAGCAGCTTACAGGGAAATGGCTACACCTTC. Its translation: CASSLQGNGYTF.

The chain links TRBV4-1 to TRBJ2-4; D perhaps matches TRBD2 (7 bases). The CDR3 has 15 amino acids. The germline V and J ends were trimmed by 0 bases and 9 bases, with 15 bases remaining between them. The germline V gene encodes CDR1 MGHRA and CDR2 YSYEKL. Here the CDR3 DNA reads TGCGCCAGCAGCCAAGAAAGGGGGGGCCAGTTCATTCAGTACTTC. Translated, it gives CASSQERGGQFIQYF.

The V and J genes are TRBV6-5 and TRBJ1-2, with D uncertain. The CDR3 spans 13 residues. Trimming cost V 4 bases and J 3 bases, with 9 bases left between them. Germline V gene lookup returns CDR1 MNHEY and CDR2 SVGAGI. CDR3 in DNA: TGTGCCAGCAGTTTTGCAGGCTACTATGGCTACACCTTC. Protein: CASSFAGYYGYTF.

The chain is built from TRBV28 and TRBJ2-5, with 12 bases fitting TRBD2. Germline lookup yields CDR1 MDHEN and CDR2 SYDVKM. The V and J ends lost 6 bases and 5 bases, in that order; junction bases with no gene match: 16. The CDR3 spans 18 residues. CDR3 residues: CASSPDPSGRALWETQYF. In DNA form, the CDR3 reads TGTGCCAGCAGCCCAGACCCTAGCGGGAGGGCCCTTTGGGAGACCCAGTACTTC.

This chain uses TRBV19 with TRBJ2-7, with D possibly being TRBD1 (6 bases). The V end was cut by 1 base, the J end by 1 base, with 11 bases between. From germline, CDR1 is LNHDA and CDR2 SQIVND (reference sequence). The CDR3 is 15 residues long. As DNA, the CDR3 is TGTGCCAGTAGTATAGCAGGGGATGGGTCCTACGAGCAGTACTTC. It yields the protein CASSIAGDGSYEQYF.

The chain is built from TRBV4-1 and TRBJ2-3; perhaps D is TRBD1 or TRBD2 (6 bases each). The V gene lost 1 base and the J gene lost 2 bases, with 10 bases spanning the gap. Germline CDR1 is MGHRA and CDR2 is YSYEKL. The CDR3 covers 15 residues. The CDR3: CASSQVGGTTDTQYF. Here the CDR3 DNA reads TGCGCCAGCAGCCAAGTCGGGGGCACCACAGATACGCAGTATTTT.

The chain is built from TRBV7-9 and TRBJ2-7; no definite D call. Trimming cost V 1 base and J 3 bases, with 22 bases left between them. Per the germline V gene, CDR1 is SEHNR and CDR2 is FQNEAQ (reference sequence). The CDR3 totals 18 residues. The CDR3 nucleotides are TGTGCCAGCAGCTTAGGGGCACCAGGATCCGGTTCGAGCTACGAGCAGTACTTC. As protein: CASSLGAPGSGSSYEQYF.